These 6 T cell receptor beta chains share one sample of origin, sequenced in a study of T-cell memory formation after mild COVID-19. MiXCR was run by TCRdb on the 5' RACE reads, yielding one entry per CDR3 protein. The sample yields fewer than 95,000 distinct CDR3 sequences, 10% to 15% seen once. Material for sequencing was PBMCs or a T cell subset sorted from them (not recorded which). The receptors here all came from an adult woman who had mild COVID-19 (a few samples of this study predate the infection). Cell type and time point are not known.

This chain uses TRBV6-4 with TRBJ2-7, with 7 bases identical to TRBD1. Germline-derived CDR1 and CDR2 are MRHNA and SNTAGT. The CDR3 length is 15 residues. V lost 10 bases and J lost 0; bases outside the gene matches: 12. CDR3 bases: TGTGCCATTCCCCTGCCGGGACAGAGCTCCTACGAGCAGTACTTC. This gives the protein CAIPLPGQSSYEQYF.

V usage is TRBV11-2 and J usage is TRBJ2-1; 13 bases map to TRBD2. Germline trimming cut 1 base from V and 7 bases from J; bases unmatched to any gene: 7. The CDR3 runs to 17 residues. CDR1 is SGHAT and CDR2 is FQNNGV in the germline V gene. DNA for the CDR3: TGTGCCAGCAGCTTAGGATATTTGACTAGCGGGAGGAATGAGCAGTTCTTC. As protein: CASSLGYLTSGRNEQFF.

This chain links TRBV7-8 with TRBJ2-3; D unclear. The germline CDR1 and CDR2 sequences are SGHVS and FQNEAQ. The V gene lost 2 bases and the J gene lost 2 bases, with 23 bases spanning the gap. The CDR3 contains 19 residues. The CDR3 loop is CASSLIVTGLAPSTDTQYF. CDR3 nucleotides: TGTGCCAGCAGCTTAATTGTCACCGGATTAGCCCCCTCCACAGATACGCAGTATTTT.

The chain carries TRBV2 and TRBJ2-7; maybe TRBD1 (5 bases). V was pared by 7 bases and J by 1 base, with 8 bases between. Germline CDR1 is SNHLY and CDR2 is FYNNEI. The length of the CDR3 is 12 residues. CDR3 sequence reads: CASTGMSYEQYF. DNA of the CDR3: TGTGCCAGCACAGGGATGTCCTACGAGCAGTACTTC.

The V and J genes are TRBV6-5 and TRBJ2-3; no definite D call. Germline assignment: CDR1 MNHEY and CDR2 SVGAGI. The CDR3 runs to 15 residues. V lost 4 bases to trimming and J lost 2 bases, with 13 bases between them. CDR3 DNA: TGTGCCAGCAGTTCTGACGGTATCTTCACAGATACGCAGTATTTT. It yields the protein CASSSDGIFTDTQYF.

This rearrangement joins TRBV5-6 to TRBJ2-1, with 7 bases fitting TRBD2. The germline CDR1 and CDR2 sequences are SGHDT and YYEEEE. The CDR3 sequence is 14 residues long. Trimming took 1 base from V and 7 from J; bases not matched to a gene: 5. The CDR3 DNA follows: TGTGCCAGCAGCTTGAGCAATAGCGGGAATGAGCAGTTCTTC. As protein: CASSLSNSGNEQFF. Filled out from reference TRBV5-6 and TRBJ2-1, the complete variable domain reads DAGVTQSPTHLIKTRGQQVTLRCSPKSGHDTVSWYQQALGQGPQFIFQYYEEEERQRGNFPDRFSGHQFPNYSSELNVNALLLGDSALYLCASSLSNSGNEQFFGPGTRLTVL.